Sequencing of this T cell receptor beta chain was carried out in a study of blood T cell repertoires in COVID-19. Germline loops: CDR1 MNHEY, CDR2 SVGAGI. J lost 1 base, V lost 6 bases, and 6 bases had no gene match. This CDR3 has 15 residues. This clone was counted between two and nine times. This table comes from immunoSEQ multiplex PCR, and its TCRdb copy is limited to in-frame clones, with some not included. Altogether approximately 340,000 clones are present, approximately 86% being singletons, with the ten largest covering around 10%. The sample comprised peripheral blood. The chain has TRBV6-5 and TRBJ1-5, with 7 bases lining up with TRBD1. The receptor was isolated from a man aged 30 to 39 with COVID-19, enrolled during active disease. The CDR3 region is CASRQQGVSNQPQHF. The CDR3 DNA reads as TGTGCCAGCAGGCAGCAGGGGGTAAGCAATCAGCCCCAGCATTTT.